This TCR beta chain was sequenced for a study of T cells after posttransplantation cyclophosphamide. Whole-study findings and limits: TRB clonality was highly associated with recipient CMV seropositivity and reactivation. Donor-recipient repertoire similarity was low at 1-2 months, rising over year one.

This CDR3 spans 12 amino acids. Germline CDR1 reads SGDLS; CDR2 reads YYNGEE. The ends were cut back, 4 bases at V and 9 bases at J, with 11 bases in the middle. Ten or more counts support this clone. The antigen is undetermined. Method: immunoSEQ multiplex PCR; TCRdb's copy keeps in-frame clones and lacks some. The sample yields about 5,400 clones, without any singletons. A marrow graft followed busulfan-fludarabine conditioning, with cyclophosphamide on days +3 and +4. The genes are TRBV9 and TRBJ1-3; D is unresolved. This clonotype originated in a female patient under 45 who received an allogeneic stem cell transplant from an unrelated donor, was CMV-positive, and had acute and chronic GVHD. Some T cells here may be from the graft donor. Sequenced here: PBMCs, sampled after allogeneic stem cell transplant with posttransplant cyclophosphamide. The CDR3 protein is CASSISPGTIYF. The CDR3 DNA follows: TGTGCCAGCAGCATTTCTCCGGGCACCATATATTTT.